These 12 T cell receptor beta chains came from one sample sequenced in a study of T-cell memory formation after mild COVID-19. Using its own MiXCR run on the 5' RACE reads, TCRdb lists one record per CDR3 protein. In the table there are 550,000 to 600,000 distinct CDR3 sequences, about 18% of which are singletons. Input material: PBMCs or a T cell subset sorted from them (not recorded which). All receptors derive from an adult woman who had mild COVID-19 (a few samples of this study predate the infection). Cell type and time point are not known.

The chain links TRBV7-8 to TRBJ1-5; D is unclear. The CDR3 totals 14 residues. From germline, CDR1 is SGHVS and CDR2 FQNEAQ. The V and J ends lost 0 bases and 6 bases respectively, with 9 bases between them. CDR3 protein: CASSLAASPQPQHF. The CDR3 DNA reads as TGTGCCAGCAGCTTAGCGGCCAGTCCTCAGCCCCAGCATTTT.

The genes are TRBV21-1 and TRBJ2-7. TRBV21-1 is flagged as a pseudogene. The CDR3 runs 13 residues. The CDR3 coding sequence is TGTGCCACGTCCGACGGGGTTTCCTACGAGCAGTACTTC. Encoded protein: CATSDGVSYEQYF.

The CDR3 nucleotides are TGTGCCAGCAGTGAAGGCAGGGCCTTGGCCACCGGGGAGCTGTTTTTT. This codes for CASSEGRALATGELFF. The V and J genes are TRBV6-1 and TRBJ2-2; a possible D gene is TRBD1 (5 bases). The CDR3 sequence is 16 residues long. The V end was cut by 1 base, the J end by 4 bases, with 13 bases between. CDR1 and CDR2 from the germline V gene are MNHNS and SASEGT.

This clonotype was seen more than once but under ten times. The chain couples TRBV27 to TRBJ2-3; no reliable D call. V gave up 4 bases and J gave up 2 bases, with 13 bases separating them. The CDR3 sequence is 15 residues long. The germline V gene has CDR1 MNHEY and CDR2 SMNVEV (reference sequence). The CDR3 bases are TGTGCCAGCAGTTCCGATACGGTGGCCACAGATACGCAGTATTTT. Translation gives CASSSDTVATDTQYF.

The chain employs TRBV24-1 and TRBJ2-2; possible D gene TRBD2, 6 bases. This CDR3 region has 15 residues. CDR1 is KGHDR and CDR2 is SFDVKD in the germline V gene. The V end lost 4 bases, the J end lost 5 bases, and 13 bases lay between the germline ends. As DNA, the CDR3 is TGTGCCACCAGTGACTGGGGACGGGGGACCGGGGAGCTGTTTTTT. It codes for CATSDWGRGTGELFF.

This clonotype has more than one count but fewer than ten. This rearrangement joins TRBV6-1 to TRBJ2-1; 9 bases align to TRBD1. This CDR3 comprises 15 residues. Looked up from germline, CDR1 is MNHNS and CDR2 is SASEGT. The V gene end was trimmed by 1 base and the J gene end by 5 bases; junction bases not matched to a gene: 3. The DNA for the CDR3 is TGTGCCAGCAGTGAAGGACAGGGGGTTAACAATGAGCAGTTCTTC. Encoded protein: CASSEGQGVNNEQFF.

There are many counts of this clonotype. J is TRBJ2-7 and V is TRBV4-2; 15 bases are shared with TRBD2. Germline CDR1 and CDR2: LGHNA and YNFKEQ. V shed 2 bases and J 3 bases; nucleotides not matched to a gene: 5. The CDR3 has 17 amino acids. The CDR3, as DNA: TGTGCCAGCAGCCAAAGCCTGGGACTAGCGGGAGGCTACGAGCAGTACTTC. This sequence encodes CASSQSLGLAGGYEQYF.

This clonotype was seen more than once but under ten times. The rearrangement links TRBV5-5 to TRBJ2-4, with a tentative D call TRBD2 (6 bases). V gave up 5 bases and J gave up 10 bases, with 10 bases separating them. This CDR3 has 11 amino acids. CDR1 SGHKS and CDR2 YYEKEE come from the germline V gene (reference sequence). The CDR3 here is CASREGVIQYF. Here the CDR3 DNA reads TGTGCCAGCAGGGAGGGCGTTATTCAGTACTTC.

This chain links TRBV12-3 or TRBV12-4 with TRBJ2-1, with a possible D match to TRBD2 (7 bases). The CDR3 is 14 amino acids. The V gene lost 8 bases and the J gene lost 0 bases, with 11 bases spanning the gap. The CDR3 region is CASGRGGSYNEQFF. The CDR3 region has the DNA TGTGCCAGCGGAAGGGGGGGCTCCTACAATGAGCAGTTCTTC.

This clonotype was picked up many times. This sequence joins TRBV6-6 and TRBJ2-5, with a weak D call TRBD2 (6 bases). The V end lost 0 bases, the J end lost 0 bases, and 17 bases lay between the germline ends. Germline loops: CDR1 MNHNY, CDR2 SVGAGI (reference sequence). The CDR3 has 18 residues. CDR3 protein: CASSYSPWGDGYQETQYF. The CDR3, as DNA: TGTGCCAGCAGTTACTCACCCTGGGGGGATGGGTACCAAGAGACCCAGTACTTC.

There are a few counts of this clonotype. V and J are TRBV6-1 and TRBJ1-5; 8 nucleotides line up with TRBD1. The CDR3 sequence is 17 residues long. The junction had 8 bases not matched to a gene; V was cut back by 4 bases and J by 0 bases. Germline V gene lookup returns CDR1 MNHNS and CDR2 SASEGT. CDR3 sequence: CASSGKDRVDSNQPQHF. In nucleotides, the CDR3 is TGTGCCAGCAGTGGGAAGGACAGGGTTGATAGCAATCAGCCCCAGCATTTT.

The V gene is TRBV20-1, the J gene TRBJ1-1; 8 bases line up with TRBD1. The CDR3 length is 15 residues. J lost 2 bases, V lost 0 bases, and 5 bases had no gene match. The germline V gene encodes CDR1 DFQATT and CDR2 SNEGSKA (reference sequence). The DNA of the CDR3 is TGCAGTGCTAGAGACTATCAGGGGGCAAACACTGAAGCTTTCTTT. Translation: CSARDYQGANTEAFF.